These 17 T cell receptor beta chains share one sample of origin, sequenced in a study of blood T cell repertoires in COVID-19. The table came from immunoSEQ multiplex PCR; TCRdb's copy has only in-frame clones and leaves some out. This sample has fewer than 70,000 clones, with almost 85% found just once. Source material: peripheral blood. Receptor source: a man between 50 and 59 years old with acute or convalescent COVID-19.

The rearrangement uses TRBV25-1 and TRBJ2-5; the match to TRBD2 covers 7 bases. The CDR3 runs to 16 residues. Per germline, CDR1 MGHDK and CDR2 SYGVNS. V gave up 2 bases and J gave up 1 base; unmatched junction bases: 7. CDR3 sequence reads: CASSESGAPPQETQYF. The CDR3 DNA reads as TGTGCCAGCAGTGAAAGCGGGGCCCCCCCCCAAGAGACCCAGTACTTC.

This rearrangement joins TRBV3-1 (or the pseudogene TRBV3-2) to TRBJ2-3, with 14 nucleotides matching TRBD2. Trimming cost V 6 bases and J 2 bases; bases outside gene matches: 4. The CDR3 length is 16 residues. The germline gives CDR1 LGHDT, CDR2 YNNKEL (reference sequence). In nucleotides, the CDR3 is TGTGCCAGCAGTGGGGGACTAGCGGGGGCCACAGATACGCAGTATTTT. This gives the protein CASSGGLAGATDTQYF.

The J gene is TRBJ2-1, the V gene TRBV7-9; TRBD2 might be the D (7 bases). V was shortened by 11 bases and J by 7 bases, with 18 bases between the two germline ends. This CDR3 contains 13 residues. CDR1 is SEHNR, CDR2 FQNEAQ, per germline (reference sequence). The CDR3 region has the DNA TGTGCCCTGAGGGCCAGGGGAGGGAATGAGCAGTTCTTC. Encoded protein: CALRARGGNEQFF.

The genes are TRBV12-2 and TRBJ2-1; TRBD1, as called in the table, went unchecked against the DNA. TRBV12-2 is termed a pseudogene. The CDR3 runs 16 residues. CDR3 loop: CASRSLGTPTYNEQFF. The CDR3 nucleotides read TGTGCAAGTCGCTCACTCGGGACACCCACCTACAATGAGCAGTTCTTC.

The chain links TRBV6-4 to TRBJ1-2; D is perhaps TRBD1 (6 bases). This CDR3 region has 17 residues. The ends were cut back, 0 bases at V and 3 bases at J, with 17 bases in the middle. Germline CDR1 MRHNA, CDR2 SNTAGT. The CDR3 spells CASSDSLGQFRDYGYTF. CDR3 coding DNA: TGTGCCAGCAGTGACTCGCTTGGACAGTTTAGAGACTATGGCTACACCTTC.

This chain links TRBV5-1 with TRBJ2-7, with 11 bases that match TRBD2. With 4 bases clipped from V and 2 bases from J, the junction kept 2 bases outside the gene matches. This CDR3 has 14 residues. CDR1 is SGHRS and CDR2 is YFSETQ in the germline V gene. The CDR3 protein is CASSPGLAAYEQYV. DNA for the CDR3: TGCGCCAGCAGCCCGGGACTAGCGGCCTACGAGCAGTACGTC.

CDR3 residues: CASSLVSGGGETQYF. CDR3 coding DNA: TGTGCCAGCAGCTTGGTTAGCGGGGGGGGAGAGACCCAGTACTTC. The chain recombines TRBV5-4 with TRBJ2-5, with 11 bases matching TRBD2. Germline CDR1 and CDR2: SGHNT and YYREEE (reference sequence). The J segment lost 4 bases and the V segment lost 0 bases, leaving 2 bases of the junction unmatched. The CDR3 totals 15 residues.

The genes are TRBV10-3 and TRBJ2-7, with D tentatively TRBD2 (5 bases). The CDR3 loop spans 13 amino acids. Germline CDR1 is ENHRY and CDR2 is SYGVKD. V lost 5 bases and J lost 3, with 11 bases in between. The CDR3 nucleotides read TGTGCCATCAGTCCCGGACGGGACTACGAGCAGTACGTC. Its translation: CAISPGRDYEQYV.

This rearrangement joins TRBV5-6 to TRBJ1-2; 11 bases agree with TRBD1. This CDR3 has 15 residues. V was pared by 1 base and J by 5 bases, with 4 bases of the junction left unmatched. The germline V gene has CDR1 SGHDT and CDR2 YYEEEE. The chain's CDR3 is CASSLPGQGAYGYTF. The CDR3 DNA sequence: TGTGCCAGCAGCTTGCCCGGACAGGGGGCTTATGGCTACACCTTC.

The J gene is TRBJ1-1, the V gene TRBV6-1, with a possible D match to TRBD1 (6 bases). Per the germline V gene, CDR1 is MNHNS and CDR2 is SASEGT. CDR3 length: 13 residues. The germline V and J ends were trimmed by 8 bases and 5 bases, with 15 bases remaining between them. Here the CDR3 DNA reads TGTGCCAGCTCATTTGGGGGGGCGACTGAAGCTTTCTTT. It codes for CASSFGGATEAFF.

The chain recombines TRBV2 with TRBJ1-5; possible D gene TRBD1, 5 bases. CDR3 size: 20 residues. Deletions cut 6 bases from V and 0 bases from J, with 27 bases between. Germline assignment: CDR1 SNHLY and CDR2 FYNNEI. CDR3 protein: CASRGGFGDEDPYSNQPQHF. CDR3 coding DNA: TGTGCCAGCAGGGGGGGTTTTGGGGACGAAGACCCCTATAGCAATCAGCCCCAGCATTTT.

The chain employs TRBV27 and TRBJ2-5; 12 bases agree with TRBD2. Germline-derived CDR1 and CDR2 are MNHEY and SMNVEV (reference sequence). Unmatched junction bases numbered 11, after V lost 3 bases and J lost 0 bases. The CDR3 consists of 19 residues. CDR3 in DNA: TGTGCCAGCAGTTTGTGCTTTACGGGACTAGCGGGTTACCAAGAGACCCAGTACTTC. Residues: CASSLCFTGLAGYQETQYF.

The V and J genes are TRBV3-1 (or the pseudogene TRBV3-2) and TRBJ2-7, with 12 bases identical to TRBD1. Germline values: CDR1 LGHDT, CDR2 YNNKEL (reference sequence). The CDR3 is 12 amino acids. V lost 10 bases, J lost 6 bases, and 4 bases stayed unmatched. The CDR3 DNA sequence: TGTGCCACCGGGACAGGGGGCGGCGAGCAGTACTTC. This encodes CATGTGGGEQYF.

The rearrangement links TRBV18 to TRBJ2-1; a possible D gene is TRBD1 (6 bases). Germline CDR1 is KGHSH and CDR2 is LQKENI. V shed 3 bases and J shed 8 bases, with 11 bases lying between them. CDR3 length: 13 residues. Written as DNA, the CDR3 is TGTGCCAGCTCACCTCGACAGGATCATGAGCAGTTCTTC. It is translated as CASSPRQDHEQFF.

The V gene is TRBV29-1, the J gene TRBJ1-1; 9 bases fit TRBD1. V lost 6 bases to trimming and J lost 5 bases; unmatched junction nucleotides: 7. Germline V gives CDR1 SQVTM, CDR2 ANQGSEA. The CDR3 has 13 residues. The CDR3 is CSVNRGRGTEAFF. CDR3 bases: TGCAGCGTCAACAGGGGGCGGGGGACTGAAGCTTTCTTT. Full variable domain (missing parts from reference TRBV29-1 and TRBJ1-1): SAVISQKPSRDICQRGTSLTIQCQVDSQVTMMFWYRQQPGQSLTLIATANQGSEATYESGFVIDKFPISRPNLTFSTLTVSNMSPEDSSIYLCSVNRGRGTEAFFGQGTRLTVV.

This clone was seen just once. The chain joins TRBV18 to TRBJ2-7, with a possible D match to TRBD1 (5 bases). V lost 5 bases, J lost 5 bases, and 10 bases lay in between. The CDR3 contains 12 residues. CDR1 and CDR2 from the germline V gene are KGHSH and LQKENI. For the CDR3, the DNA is TGTGCCAGCTCATACGACAGACACGAGCAGTACTTC. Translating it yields CASSYDRHEQYF.

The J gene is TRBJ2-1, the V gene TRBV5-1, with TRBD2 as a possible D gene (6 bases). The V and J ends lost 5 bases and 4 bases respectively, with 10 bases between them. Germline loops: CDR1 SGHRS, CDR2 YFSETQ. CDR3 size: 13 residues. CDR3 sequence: CASRGLSYNEQFF. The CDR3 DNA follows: TGCGCCAGCAGGGGACTCTCGTACAATGAGCAGTTCTTC.